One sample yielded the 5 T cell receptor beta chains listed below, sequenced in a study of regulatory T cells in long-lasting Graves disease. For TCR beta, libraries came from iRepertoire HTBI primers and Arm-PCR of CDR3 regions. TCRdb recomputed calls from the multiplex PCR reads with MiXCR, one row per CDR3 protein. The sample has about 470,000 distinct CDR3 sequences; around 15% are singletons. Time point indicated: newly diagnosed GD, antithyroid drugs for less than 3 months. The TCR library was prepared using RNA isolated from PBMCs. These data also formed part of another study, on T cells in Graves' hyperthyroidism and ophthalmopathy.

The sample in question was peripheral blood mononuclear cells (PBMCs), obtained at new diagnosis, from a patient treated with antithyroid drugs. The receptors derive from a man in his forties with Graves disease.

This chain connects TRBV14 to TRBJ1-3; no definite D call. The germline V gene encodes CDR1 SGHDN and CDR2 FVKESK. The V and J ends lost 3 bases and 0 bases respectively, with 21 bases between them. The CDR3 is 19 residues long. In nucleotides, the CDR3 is TGTGCCAGCAGCCAGGGAAACCTGGTCCTCCTGAGCTCTGGAAACACCATATATTTT. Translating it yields CASSQGNLVLLSSGNTIYF.

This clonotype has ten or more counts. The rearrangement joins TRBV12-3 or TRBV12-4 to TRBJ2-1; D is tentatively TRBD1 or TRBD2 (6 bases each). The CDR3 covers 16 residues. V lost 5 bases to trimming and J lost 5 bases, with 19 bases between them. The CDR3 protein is CASSRGPVLTDNEQFF. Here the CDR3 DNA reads TGTGCCAGCAGTCGGGGGCCCGTCCTAACTGACAATGAGCAGTTCTTC.

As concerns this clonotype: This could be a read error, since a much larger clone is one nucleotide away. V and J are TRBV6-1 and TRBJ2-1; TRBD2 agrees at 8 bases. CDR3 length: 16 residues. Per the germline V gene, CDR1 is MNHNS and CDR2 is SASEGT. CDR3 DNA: TGTGCCAGCAGTGAGAGGACTAGCAGGTCCTACAATGAGCAGCTCTTC. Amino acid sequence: CASSERTSRSYNEQLF.

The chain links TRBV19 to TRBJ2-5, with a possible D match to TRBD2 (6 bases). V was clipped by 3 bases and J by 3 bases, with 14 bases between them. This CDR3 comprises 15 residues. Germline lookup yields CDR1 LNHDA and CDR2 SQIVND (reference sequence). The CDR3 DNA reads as TGTGCCAGTAGTATCGGGGGACTTGGGGAAGAGACCCAGTACTTC. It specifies CASSIGGLGEETQYF.

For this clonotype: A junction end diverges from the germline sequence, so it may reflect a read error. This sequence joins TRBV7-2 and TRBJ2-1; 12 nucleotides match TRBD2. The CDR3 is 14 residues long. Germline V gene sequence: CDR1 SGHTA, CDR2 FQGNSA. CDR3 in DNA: TGTGTCAGCACGGGACTAGCGGGCACCGGGGAGCAGTTCTTC. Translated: CVSTGLAGTGEQFF.